The 21 T cell receptor beta chains given below trace back to one sample, sequenced in a study of blood T cell repertoires in COVID-19. Libraries were prepared by immunoSEQ multiplex PCR; TCRdb keeps only in-frame clonotypes and omits some of them. The table has roughly 250,000 clones, approximately 91% seen once; the top ten hold about 2.1%. Material for sequencing was PBMCs or T cells enriched from blood (not recorded which). These receptors were taken from a woman aged 40 to 49 with acute COVID-19.

A word on this clone: The sample has other DNA sequences that encode this CDR3 too. CDR3 DNA: TGTGCCAGCAGCCTCGACAGGGGACCCTACGAGCAGTACTTC. Translation: CASSLDRGPYEQYF. This sequence joins TRBV3-1 (or the pseudogene TRBV3-2) and TRBJ2-7, with 8 nucleotides matching TRBD1. After removal of 4 bases from V and 2 bases from J, the junction contained 4 bases not matched to a gene. The CDR3 has 14 amino acids. CDR1 is LGHDT and CDR2 is YNNKEL in the germline V gene (reference sequence).

The chain combines TRBV14 with TRBJ1-2, with D maybe TRBD1 (5 bases). Trimming cost V 4 bases and J 1 base, with 16 bases left between them. Germline values: CDR1 SGHDN, CDR2 FVKESK. This CDR3 has 16 amino acids. In DNA, the CDR3 is TGTGCCAGCAGCCGGGGGGACGGAATGATTAACTATGGCTACACCTTC. This encodes CASSRGDGMINYGYTF.

J is TRBJ2-4 and V is TRBV5-5, with TRBD2 matching 10 bases. Germline V gene data show CDR1 as SGHKS and CDR2 as YYEKEE (reference sequence). The CDR3 runs to 16 residues. Losses at the gene ends were 2 bases for V and 0 bases for J; bases not matched to a gene: 2. CDR3 region: CASSFSGGLAKNIQYF. CDR3 in DNA: TGTGCCAGCAGCTTTAGCGGGGGGTTAGCCAAAAACATTCAGTACTTC.

The chain joins TRBV5-4 to TRBJ2-3, with TRBD2 matching 16 bases. The CDR3 is made up of 15 amino acids. With 4 bases clipped from V and 7 bases from J, the junction kept 3 bases outside the gene matches. Germline V gives CDR1 SGHNT, CDR2 YYREEE (reference sequence). The CDR3 DNA reads as TGTGCCAGCAGCGGGACTAGCGGGGGGGGGTATACGCAGTATTTT. It specifies CASSGTSGGGYTQYF.

V and J are TRBV5-4 and TRBJ1-2; D not resolved. CDR3 length: 14 residues. Deletions cut 0 bases from V and 5 bases from J, with 11 bases between. CDR1 SGHNT and CDR2 YYREEE come from the germline V gene (reference sequence). This chain's CDR3 is CASSLVTGRYGYTF. The CDR3 nucleotides are TGTGCCAGCAGCTTGGTTACGGGGAGATATGGCTACACCTTC. Full variable domain (outside the CDR3, taken from reference TRBV5-4 and TRBJ1-2): ETGVTQSPTHLIKTRGQQVTLRCSSQSGHNTVSWYQQALGQGPQFIFQYYREEENGRGNFPPRFSGLQFPNYSSELNVNALELDDSALYLCASSLVTGRYGYTFGSGTRLTVV.

The chain couples TRBV28 to TRBJ1-5, with D unresolved. Trimming pared 4 bases from V and 6 bases from J, leaving 13 bases between. Germline CDR1 and CDR2: MDHEN and SYDVKM. The CDR3 is 14 residues long. Here the CDR3 reads CASSSPEGGQPQHF. CDR3 nucleotide sequence: TGTGCCAGCAGTTCCCCCGAGGGCGGTCAGCCCCAGCATTTT.

The DNA for the CDR3 is TGTGCCAGCAGCTTTAGCCCGGGACTAGCCCTCGCGGAGCAGTTCTTC. It specifies CASSFSPGLALAEQFF. The rearrangement links TRBV7-8 to TRBJ2-1; TRBD2 agrees at 9 bases. CDR1 and CDR2 (germline): SGHVS, FQNEAQ. The CDR3 is made up of 16 amino acids. Trimming cost V 3 bases and J 10 bases; bases outside gene matches: 13.

The chain combines TRBV11-3 with TRBJ2-7; 8 bases line up with TRBD1. The germline V gene has CDR1 SGHNT and CDR2 YENEEA. The CDR3 is made up of 15 amino acids. V was clipped by 2 bases and J by 5 bases; unmatched bases: 8. This chain's CDR3 is CASSLLARGLNEQYF. Written as DNA, the CDR3 is TGTGCCAGCAGCTTACTGGCCAGGGGGCTCAACGAGCAGTACTTC.

The chain joins TRBV24-1 to TRBJ2-1; D perhaps matches TRBD2 (5 bases). This CDR3 region has 16 residues. Germline loops: CDR1 KGHDR, CDR2 SFDVKD. V shed 4 bases and J shed 7 bases, with 19 bases lying between them. The CDR3 sequence: CATSDPDSTALNEQFF. The CDR3, as DNA: TGTGCCACCAGTGACCCGGACTCTACGGCTTTGAATGAGCAGTTCTTC.

The rearrangement joins TRBV9 to TRBJ1-2; the D is unclear. The germline V gene encodes CDR1 SGDLS and CDR2 YYNGEE. This CDR3 has 14 amino acids. The germline V and J ends were trimmed by 0 bases and 5 bases, with 11 bases remaining between them. CDR3 DNA: TGTGCCAGCAGCGTAGGCCCAGAGGTATATGGCTACACCTTC. This gives the protein CASSVGPEVYGYTF.

The chain recombines TRBV24-1 with TRBJ2-3; 8 nucleotides agree with TRBD1. The CDR3 extends over 16 amino acids. The ends lost 1 base at V and 4 bases at J; junction bases unmatched: 6. Germline V gene sequence: CDR1 KGHDR, CDR2 SFDVKD. The CDR3 DNA reads as TGTGCCACCAGTGATTTAGGACAGGGAAGTGCAGATACGCAGTATTTT. It encodes CATSDLGQGSADTQYF.

The chain combines TRBV18 with TRBJ1-5; D remains unclear. Trimming shortened V by 0 bases and J by 1 base, and 10 bases separated the two germline ends. CDR1 is KGHSH and CDR2 is LQKENI in the germline V gene. The CDR3 loop spans 16 amino acids. CDR3 in amino acids: CASSPPRAVSNQPQHF. The CDR3 DNA reads TGTGCCAGCTCACCACCGAGGGCGGTGAGCAATCAGCCCCAGCATTTT.

A word on this clone: This same CDR3 is encoded by further DNA sequences in the sample. V usage is TRBV4-2 and J usage is TRBJ1-1; 8 bases align to TRBD1. Per germline, CDR1 LGHNA and CDR2 YNFKEQ. The junction had 6 bases not matched to a gene; V was cut back by 4 bases and J by 5 bases. This CDR3 contains 14 residues. CDR3 DNA: TGTGCCAGCAGCCGAAGGACAGGGAATACTGAAGCTTTCTTT. Translation gives CASSRRTGNTEAFF.

The rearrangement links TRBV2 to TRBJ2-2, with D unclear. The V end was cut by 4 bases, the J end by 1 base, with 7 bases between. Germline V gives CDR1 SNHLY, CDR2 FYNNEI. This CDR3 is built from 14 residues. The CDR3: CASSVRQNTGELFF. The CDR3 coding sequence is TGTGCCAGCAGTGTTCGACAGAACACCGGGGAGCTGTTTTTT.

This sequence joins TRBV7-2 and TRBJ2-2; possible D gene TRBD2, 6 bases. There are 16 residues in the CDR3. Germline V gives CDR1 SGHTA, CDR2 FQGNSA. V lost 2 bases and J 3 bases, leaving 13 bases between the germline ends. CDR3 in DNA: TGTGCCAGCAGCTTATCGAGCGGGTGGGACACCGGGGAGCTGTTTTTT. This gives the protein CASSLSSGWDTGELFF.

The chain employs TRBV5-4 and TRBJ2-3; 7 bases line up with TRBD2. Germline trimming cut 0 bases from V and 2 bases from J; bases unmatched to any gene: 12. The CDR3 consists of 18 residues. From germline, CDR1 is SGHNT and CDR2 YYREEE (reference sequence). CDR3 DNA: TGTGCCAGCAGCTTGGGGGGGGGTTCTTCAATACTCACAGATACGCAGTATTTT. Amino acids: CASSLGGGSSILTDTQYF.

The gene calls are TRBV6-4 and TRBJ1-4, with a tentative D call TRBD1 (6 bases). Germline lookup yields CDR1 MRHNA and CDR2 SNTAGT. V lost 7 bases and J lost 5, with 32 bases in between. CDR3 length: 20 residues. The CDR3 reads CASTLKGLWDMPLGNEKLFF. CDR3 coding DNA: TGTGCCAGCACCTTGAAGGGGTTGTGGGACATGCCGCTTGGGAATGAAAAACTGTTTTTT.

This chain's CDR3 is CASSYSGGAQETQYF. CDR3 bases: TGTGCCAGCAGCTATAGCGGGGGGGCCCAAGAGACCCAGTACTTC. V usage is TRBV7-9 and J usage is TRBJ2-5; 11 positions agree with TRBD2. There are 15 residues in the CDR3. Trimming took 4 bases from V and 1 from J; bases not matched to a gene: 2. From germline, CDR1 is SEHNR and CDR2 FQNEAQ (reference sequence).

This sequence joins TRBV19 and TRBJ2-7, with D perhaps matching TRBD2 (5 bases). CDR3 length: 14 residues. Germline V gene lookup returns CDR1 LNHDA and CDR2 SQIVND (reference sequence). The V gene lost 3 bases and the J gene lost 4 bases, with 13 bases spanning the gap. The CDR3 loop is CASSISIGEYEQYF. In nucleotides, the CDR3 is TGTGCCAGTAGTATCTCAATCGGGGAGTACGAGCAGTACTTC.

The chain carries TRBV4-1 and TRBJ1-1; D unclear. Trimming removed 2 bases from V and 0 bases from J, with 10 bases in between. There are 15 residues in the CDR3. The germline V gene encodes CDR1 MGHRA and CDR2 YSYEKL. In DNA, the CDR3 is TGCGCCAGCAGCCAACCCGCAGTCATGAACACTGAAGCTTTCTTT. This sequence encodes CASSQPAVMNTEAFF.

The rearrangement joins TRBV27 to TRBJ1-2, with a weak D call TRBD1 (5 bases). V was shortened by 5 bases and J by 3 bases, with 16 bases between the two germline ends. The CDR3 contains 15 residues. The germline V gene encodes CDR1 MNHEY and CDR2 SMNVEV (reference sequence). CDR3 DNA sequence: TGTGCCAGCAGTCTTCTCGGGGGGGAGGACTATGGCTACACCTTC. This sequence encodes CASSLLGGEDYGYTF.